The entry below describes one TCR beta chain. Antigen unknown. Sequencing used immunoSEQ multiplex PCR; TCRdb keeps in-frame clones, though not all of them. The sample carries some 90,000 clones, around 80% recorded once. The V end lost 5 bases, the J end lost 4 bases, and 11 bases lay between the germline ends. There are 13 residues in the CDR3. CDR1 is MNHNS, CDR2 SASEGT, per germline. The data were obtained in a study of graft-versus-host responses after intestinal transplantation. Overall study: The transplants performed in recipients were multivisceral, liver-intestinal, or isolated intestinal. Recipients uniformly received anti-thymocyte globulin induction, followed by tacrolimus and steroids for roughly 3 years. General study results and limits: The presence of high graft-versus-host to host-versus-graft clonal ratios in allografts characterized patients with graft-donor T cell macrochimerism. Investigators detected GvH clones in recipient marrow, with some emerging earlier in ileum or blood.

The receptor was derived from a human donor who received an intestinal transplant. Sequencing was performed on unstimulated CD4+ T cells sorted from spleen or lymph node cells, taken before intestinal transplant. The rearrangement uses TRBV6-1 and TRBJ1-1; a weak D match, TRBD1 (6 bases). The CDR3 loop reads CASSRGGGTEAFF. The DNA for the CDR3 is TGTGCCAGCAGTAGGGGGGGAGGCACTGAAGCTTTCTTT.